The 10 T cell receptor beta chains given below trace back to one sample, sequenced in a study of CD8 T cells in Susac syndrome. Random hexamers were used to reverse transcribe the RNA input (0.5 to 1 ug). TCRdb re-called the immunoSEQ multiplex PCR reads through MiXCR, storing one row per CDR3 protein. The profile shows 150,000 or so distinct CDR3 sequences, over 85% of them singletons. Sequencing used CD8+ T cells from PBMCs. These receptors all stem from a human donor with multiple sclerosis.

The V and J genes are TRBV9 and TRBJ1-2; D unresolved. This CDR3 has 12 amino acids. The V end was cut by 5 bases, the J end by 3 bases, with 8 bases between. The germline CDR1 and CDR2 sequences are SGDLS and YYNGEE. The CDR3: CASRDGYYGYTF. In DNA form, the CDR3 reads TGTGCCAGCAGGGACGGATACTATGGCTACACCTTC.

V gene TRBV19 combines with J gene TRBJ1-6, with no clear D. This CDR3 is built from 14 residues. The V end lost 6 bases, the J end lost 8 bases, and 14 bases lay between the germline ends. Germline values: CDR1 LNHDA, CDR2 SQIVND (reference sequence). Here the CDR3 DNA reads TGTGCCAGTAGAGGGCCCTATAGGGATTCACCCCTCCACTTT. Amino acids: CASRGPYRDSPLHF. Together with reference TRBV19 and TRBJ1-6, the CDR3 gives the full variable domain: DGGITQSPKYLFRKEGQNVTLSCEQNLNHDAMYWYRQDPGQGLRLIYYSQIVNDFQKGDIAEGYSVSREKKESFPLTVTSAQKNPTAFYLCASRGPYRDSPLHFGNGTRLTVT.

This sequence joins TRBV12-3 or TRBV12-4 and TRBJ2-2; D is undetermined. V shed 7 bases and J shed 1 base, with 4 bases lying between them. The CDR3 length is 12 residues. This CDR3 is CASTWNTGELFF. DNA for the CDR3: TGTGCCAGCACTTGGAACACCGGGGAGCTGTTTTTT.

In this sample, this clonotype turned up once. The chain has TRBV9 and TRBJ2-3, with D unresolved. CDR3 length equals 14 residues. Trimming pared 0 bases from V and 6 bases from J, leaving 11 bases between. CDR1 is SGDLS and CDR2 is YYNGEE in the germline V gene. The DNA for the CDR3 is TGTGCCAGCAGCGTAGGGGGATCCAGTGATACGCAGTATTTT. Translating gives CASSVGGSSDTQYF.

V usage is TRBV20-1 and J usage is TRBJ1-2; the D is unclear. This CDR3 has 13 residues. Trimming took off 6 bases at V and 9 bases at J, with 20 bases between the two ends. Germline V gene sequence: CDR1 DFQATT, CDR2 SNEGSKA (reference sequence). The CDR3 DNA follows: TGCAGTGCATCAGGCTCCCGGGCCGAGAGCTACACCTTC. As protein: CSASGSRAESYTF.

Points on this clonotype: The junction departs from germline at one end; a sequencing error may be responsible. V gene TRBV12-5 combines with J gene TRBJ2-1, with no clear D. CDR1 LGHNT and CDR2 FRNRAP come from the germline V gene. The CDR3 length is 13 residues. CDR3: CVSAQTEYNEQFF. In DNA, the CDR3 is TGTGTTAGTGCTCAAACAGAGTACAATGAGCAGTTCTTC.

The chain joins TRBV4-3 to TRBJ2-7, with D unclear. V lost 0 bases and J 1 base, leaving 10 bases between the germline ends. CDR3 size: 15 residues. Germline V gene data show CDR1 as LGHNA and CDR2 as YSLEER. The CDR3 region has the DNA TGCGCCAGCAGCCAAGAAATGGCCAGTTCCTACGAGCAGTACTTC. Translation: CASSQEMASSYEQYF.

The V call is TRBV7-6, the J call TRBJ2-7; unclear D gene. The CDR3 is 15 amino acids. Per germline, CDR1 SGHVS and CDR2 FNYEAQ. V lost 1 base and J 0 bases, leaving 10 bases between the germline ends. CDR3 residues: CASSLVTSSSYEQYF. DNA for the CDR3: TGTGCCAGCAGCTTAGTCACCAGCAGCTCCTACGAGCAGTACTTC.

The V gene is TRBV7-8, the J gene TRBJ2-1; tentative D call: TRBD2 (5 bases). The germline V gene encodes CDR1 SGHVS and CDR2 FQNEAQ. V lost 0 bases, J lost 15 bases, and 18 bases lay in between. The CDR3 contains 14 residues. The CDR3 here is CASSLAITAVDLFF. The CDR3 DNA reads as TGTGCCAGCAGCTTAGCTATTACAGCGGTAGACCTGTTCTTC. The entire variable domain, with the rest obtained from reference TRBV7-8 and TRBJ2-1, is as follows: GAGVSQSPRYKVAKRGQDVALRCDPISGHVSLFWYQQALGQGPEFLTYFQNEAQLDKSGLPSDRFFAERPEGSVSTLKIQRTQQEDSAVYLCASSLAITAVDLFFGPGTRLTVL.

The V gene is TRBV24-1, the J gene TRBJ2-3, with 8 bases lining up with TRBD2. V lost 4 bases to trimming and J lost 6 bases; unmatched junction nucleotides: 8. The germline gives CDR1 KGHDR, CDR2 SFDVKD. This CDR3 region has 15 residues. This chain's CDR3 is CATSDSGLVADTQYF. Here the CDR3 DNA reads TGTGCCACCAGTGACTCGGGACTAGTGGCTGATACGCAGTATTTT.